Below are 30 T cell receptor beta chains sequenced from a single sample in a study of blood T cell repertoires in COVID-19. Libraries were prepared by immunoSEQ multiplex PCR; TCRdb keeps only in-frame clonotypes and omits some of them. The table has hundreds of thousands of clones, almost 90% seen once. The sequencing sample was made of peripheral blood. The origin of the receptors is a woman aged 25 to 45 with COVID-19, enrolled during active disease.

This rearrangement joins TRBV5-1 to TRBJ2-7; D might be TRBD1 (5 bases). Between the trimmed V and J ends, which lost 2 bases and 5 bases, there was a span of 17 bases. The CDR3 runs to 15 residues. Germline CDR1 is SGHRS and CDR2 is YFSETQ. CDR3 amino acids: CASSLSWGRSHEQYF. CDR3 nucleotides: TGCGCCAGCAGCTTAAGTTGGGGCAGGTCCCACGAGCAGTACTTC. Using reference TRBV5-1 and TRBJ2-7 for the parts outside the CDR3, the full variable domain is KAGVTQTPRYLIKTRGQQVTLSCSPISGHRSVSWYQQTPGQGLQFLFEYFSETQRNKGNFPGRFSGRQFSNSRSEMNVSTLELGDSALYLCASSLSWGRSHEQYFGPGTRLTVT.

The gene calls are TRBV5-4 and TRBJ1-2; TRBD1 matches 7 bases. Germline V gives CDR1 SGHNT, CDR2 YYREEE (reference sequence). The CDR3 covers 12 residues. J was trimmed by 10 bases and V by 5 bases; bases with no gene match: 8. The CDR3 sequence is CASRSTGTDYTF. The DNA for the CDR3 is TGTGCCAGCAGGTCAACCGGGACAGACTACACCTTC. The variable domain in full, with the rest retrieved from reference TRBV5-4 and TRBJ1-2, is ETGVTQSPTHLIKTRGQQVTLRCSSQSGHNTVSWYQQALGQGPQFIFQYYREEENGRGNFPPRFSGLQFPNYSSELNVNALELDDSALYLCASRSTGTDYTFGSGTRLTVV.

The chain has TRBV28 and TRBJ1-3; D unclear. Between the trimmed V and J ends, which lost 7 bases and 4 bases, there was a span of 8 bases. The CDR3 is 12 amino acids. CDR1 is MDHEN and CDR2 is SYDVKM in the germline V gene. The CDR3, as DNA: TGTGCCAGCACCTCTCGGGGAAACACCATATATTTT. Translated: CASTSRGNTIYF.

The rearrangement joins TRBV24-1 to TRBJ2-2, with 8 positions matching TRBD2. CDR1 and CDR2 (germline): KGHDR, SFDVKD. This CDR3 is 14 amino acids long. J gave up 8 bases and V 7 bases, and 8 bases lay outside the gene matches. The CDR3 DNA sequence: TGTGCCACCAGCGGAGCGGGAGAGGGGGGGGAGCTGTTTTTT. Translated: CATSGAGEGGELFF.

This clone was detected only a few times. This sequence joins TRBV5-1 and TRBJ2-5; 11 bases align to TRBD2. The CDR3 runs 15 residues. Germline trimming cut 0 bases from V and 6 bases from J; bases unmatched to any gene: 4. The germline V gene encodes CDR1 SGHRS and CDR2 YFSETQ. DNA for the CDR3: TGCGCCAGCAGCTTGGAAACTAGCGGGAGCCAGACCCAGTACTTC. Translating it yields CASSLETSGSQTQYF.

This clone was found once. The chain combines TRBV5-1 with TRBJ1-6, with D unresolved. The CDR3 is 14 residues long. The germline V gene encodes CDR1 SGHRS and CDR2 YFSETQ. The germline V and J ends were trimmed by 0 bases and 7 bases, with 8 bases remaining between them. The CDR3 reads CASSLARENSPLHF. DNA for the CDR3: TGCGCCAGCAGCTTGGCCCGGGAGAATTCACCCCTCCACTTT.

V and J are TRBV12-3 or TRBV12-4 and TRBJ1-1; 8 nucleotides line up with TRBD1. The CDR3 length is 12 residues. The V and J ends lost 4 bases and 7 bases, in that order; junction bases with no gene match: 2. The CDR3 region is CASSWTGREAFF. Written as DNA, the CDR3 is TGTGCCAGCAGTTGGACAGGGCGTGAAGCTTTCTTT.

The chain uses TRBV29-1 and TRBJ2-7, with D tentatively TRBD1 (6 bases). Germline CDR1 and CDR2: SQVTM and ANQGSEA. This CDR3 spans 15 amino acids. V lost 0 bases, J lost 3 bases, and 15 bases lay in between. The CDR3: CSVEDWHGTNYEQYF. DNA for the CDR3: TGCAGCGTTGAAGATTGGCACGGGACAAACTACGAGCAGTACTTC.

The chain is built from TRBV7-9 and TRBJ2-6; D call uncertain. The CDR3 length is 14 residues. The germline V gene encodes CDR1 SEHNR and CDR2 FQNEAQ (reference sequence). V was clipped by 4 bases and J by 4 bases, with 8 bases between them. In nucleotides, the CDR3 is TGTGCCAGCAGCTCGCCTGAGGGGGCCAACGTCCTGACTTTC. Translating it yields CASSSPEGANVLTF.

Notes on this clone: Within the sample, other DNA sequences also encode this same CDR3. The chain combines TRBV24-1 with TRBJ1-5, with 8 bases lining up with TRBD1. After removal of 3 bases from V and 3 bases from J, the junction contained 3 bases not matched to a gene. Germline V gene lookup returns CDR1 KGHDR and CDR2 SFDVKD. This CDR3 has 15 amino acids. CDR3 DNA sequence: TGTGCCACCAGTGATGGACAGGGACTCAATCAGCCCCAGCATTTT. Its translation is CATSDGQGLNQPQHF.

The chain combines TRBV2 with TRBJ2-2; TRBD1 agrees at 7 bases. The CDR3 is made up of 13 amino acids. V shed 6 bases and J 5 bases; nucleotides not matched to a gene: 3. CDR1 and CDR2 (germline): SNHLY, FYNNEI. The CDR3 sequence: CASSVTGTGELFF. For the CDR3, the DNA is TGTGCCAGCAGCGTGACAGGGACCGGGGAGCTGTTTTTT.

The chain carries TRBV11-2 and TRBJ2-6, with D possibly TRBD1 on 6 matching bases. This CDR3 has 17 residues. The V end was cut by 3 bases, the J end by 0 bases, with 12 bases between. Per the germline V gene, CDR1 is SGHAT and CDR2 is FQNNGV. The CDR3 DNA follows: TGTGCCAGCAGCTTCTTTACAGGGACCTCTGGGGCCAACGTCCTGACTTTC. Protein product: CASSFFTGTSGANVLTF.

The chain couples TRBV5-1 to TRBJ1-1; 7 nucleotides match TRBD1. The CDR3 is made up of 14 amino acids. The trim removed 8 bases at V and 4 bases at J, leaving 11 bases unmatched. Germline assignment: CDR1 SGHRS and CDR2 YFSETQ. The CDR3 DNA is TGCGCCAGTCATCAACAAGGGGGCCGCACTGAAGCTTTCTTT. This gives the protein CASHQQGGRTEAFF.

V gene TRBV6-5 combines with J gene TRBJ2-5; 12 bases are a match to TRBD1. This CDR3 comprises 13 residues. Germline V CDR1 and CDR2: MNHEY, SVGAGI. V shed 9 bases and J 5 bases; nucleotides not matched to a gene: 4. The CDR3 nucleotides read TGTGCCAGTGGGACAGGGGGCTGGGAGACCCAGTACTTC. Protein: CASGTGGWETQYF.

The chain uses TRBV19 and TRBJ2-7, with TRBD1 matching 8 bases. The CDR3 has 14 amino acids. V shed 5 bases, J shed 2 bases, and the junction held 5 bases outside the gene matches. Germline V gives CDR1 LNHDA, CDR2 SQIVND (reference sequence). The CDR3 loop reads CASSPGQGPYEQYF. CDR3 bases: TGTGCCAGTAGTCCAGGACAGGGTCCCTACGAGCAGTACTTC.

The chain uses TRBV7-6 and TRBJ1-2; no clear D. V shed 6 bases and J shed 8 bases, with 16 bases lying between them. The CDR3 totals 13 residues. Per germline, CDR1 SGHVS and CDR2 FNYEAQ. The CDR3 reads CASSPPVSGGYTF. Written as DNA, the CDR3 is TGTGCCAGCAGTCCCCCTGTCAGTGGCGGCTACACCTTC.

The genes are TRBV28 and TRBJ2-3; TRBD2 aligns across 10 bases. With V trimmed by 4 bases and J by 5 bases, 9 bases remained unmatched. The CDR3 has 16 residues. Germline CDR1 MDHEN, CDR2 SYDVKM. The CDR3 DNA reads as TGTGCCAGCAGTTCCCGATTAGCGGGAGGACTAGATACGCAGTATTTT. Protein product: CASSSRLAGGLDTQYF.

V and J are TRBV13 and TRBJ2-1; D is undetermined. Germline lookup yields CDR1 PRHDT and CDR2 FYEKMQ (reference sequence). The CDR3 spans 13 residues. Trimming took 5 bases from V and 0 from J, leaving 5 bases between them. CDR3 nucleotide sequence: TGTGCCAGCAGCGCTAGCTCCTACAATGAGCAGTTCTTC. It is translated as CASSASSYNEQFF. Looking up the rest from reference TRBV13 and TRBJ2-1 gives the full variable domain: AAGVIQSPRHLIKEKRETATLKCYPIPRHDTVYWYQQGPGQDPQFLISFYEKMQSDKGSIPDRFSAQQFSDYHSELNMSSLELGDSALYFCASSASSYNEQFFGPGTRLTVL.

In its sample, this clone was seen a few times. The DNA of the CDR3 is TGTGCCACCAGTGCGACAGGGCGTAGGGGCTACACCTTC. Amino acid sequence: CATSATGRRGYTF. V and J are TRBV24-1 and TRBJ1-2; TRBD1 matches at 7 bases. CDR1 is KGHDR and CDR2 is SFDVKD in the germline V gene. V was clipped by 5 bases and J by 8 bases; unmatched bases: 7. This CDR3 contains 13 residues.

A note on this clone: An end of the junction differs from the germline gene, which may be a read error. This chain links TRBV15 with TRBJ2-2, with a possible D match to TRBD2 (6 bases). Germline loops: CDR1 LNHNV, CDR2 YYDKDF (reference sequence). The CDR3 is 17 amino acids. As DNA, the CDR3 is TGTGCCACCAGCAGAGTAGGACCCCGGGAGAACCCCGGGGAGCTGTTTTTT. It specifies CATSRVGPRENPGELFF.

The CDR3 reads CASSLVPSGGYNEQFF. Here the CDR3 DNA reads TGCGCCAGCAGCTTGGTGCCTAGCGGGGGTTACAATGAGCAGTTCTTC. The chain joins TRBV5-1 to TRBJ2-1, with 10 bases aligning to TRBD2. Germline V gene sequence: CDR1 SGHRS, CDR2 YFSETQ. This CDR3 is built from 16 residues. The V gene end was trimmed by 0 bases and the J gene end by 4 bases; junction bases not matched to a gene: 4.

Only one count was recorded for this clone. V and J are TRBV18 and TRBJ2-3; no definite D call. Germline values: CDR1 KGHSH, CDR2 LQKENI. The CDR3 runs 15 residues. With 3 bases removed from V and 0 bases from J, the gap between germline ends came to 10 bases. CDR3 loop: CASSPRFPSTDTQYF. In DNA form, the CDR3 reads TGTGCCAGCTCACCCAGATTTCCTAGCACAGATACGCAGTATTTT. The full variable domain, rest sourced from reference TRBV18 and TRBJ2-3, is NAGVMQNPRHLVRRRGQEARLRCSPMKGHSHVYWYRQLPEEGLKFMVYLQKENIIDESGMPKERFSAEFPKEGPSILRIQQVVRGDSAAYFCASSPRFPSTDTQYFGPGTRLTVL.

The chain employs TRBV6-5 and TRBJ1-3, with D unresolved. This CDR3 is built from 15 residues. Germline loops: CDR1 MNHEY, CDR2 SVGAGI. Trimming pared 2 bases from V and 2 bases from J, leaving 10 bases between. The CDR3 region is CASSYNAGAGNTIYF. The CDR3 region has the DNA TGTGCCAGCAGTTACAACGCCGGGGCTGGAAACACCATATATTTT.

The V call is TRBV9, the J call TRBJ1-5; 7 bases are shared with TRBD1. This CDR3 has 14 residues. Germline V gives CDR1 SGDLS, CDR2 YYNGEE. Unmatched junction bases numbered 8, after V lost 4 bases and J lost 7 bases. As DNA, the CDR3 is TGTGCCAGCAGCCCGGACAGGTGGGGGCAGCCCCAGCATTTT. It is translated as CASSPDRWGQPQHF.

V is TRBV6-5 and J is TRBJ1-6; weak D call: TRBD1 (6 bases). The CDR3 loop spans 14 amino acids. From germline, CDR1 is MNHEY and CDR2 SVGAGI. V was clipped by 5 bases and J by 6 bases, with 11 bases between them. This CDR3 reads CASSTRGPNSPLHF. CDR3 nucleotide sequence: TGTGCCAGCAGTACCAGGGGCCCTAATTCACCCCTCCACTTT.

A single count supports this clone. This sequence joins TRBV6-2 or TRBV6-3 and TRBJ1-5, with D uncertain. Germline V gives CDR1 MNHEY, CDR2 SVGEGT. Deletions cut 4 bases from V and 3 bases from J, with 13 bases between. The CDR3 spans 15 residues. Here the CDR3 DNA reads TGTGCCAGCAGTTCCCTACAAGACTTCAATCAGCCCCAGCATTTT. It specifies CASSSLQDFNQPQHF.

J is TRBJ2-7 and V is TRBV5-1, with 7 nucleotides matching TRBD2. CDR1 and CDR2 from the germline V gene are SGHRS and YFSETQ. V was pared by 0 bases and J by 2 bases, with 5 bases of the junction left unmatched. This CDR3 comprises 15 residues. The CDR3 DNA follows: TGCGCCAGCAGCTTGGGTGGGACTAACACCTACGAGCAGTACTTC. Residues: CASSLGGTNTYEQYF.

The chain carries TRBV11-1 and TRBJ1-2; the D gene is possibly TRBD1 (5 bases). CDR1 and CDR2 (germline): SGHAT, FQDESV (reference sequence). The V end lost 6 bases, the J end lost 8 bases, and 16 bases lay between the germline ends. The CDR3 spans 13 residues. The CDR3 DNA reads TGTGCCAGCAGTGGTCTTAGGGGCCGCGGCTACACCTTC. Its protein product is CASSGLRGRGYTF.

The CDR3 DNA reads as TGTGCCAGCAGTGAAGGTCCCAGGGTGTACGAGCAGTACTTC. Encoded protein: CASSEGPRVYEQYF. The V call is TRBV2, the J call TRBJ2-7; a possible D gene is TRBD1 (5 bases). Trimming took 1 base from V and 4 from J, leaving 11 bases between them. There are 14 residues in the CDR3. CDR1 and CDR2 from the germline V gene are SNHLY and FYNNEI.

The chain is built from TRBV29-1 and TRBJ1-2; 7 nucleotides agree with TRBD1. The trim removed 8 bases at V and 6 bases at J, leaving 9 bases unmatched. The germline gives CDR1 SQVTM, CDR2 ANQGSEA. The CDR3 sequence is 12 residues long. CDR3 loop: CSSMTGLDGYTF. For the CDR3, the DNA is TGCAGCTCCATGACAGGGTTGGATGGCTACACCTTC.